The entry below describes one T cell receptor beta chain. The specificity of this receptor is unknown. Base qualities are not recorded, but no much larger clone differs from it by a single base. The data derive from a study of PD-1 blockade in classical Hodgkin lymphoma (dated by TCRdb to 2020 to 2022). Concerning the study at large: Nivolumab dosing was 3 mg/kg intravenously every 2 weeks, continuing until either disease progression or unacceptable toxicity. The study used CyTOF and TCR beta sequencing to define a peripheral blood immune signature of response to PD-1 blockade in classical Hodgkin lymphoma.

Paper-wide results and their limitations: Diversity was lower in patients who began nivolumab less than 1 year after ASCT, so these patients were left out of later analyses to avoid confounding by immune reconstitution. Newly diagnosed patients were reported to have lower baseline TCR diversity than healthy donors, and relapsed/refractory patients were reported to have lower baseline TCR diversity still. CD4+ but not CD8+ TCR diversity rose significantly by C4D1 (p=0.0027 vs p=0.16), most apparent in complete responders (p=0.02). Trial patients with a complete response had baseline diversity similar to that of newly diagnosed patients, while partial responders and progressors had significantly lower diversity. The study covered only a single clinical trial cohort, and the causes of the repertoire differences, possibly disease activity or prior therapy, were still not defined.

The Qiagen DNeasy kit was used to extract genomic DNA both from unsorted PBMCs and from the negatively selected CD4+ and CD8+ fractions. TCR beta CDR3 regions were amplified by immunoSEQ multiplex PCR using primers annealing to V and J segments. A synthetic immune receptor repertoire was used to minimize amplification bias, and remaining bias was computationally removed after sequencing. The authors processed their data as follows. Custom Python scripts were used to quantify repertoire diversity as the Shannon entropy index. Unsorted, CD4+ and CD8+ repertoires were examined separately, except in combined analyses, for which CD4+ and CD8+ sequences were merged in silico. Clonal expansion was defined as a frequency increase of at least 2-fold after treatment compared with C1D1, and clones undetected at baseline were assigned a pseudocount of 0.5. Clones with 0 or 1 copy at C1D1 were classified as singleton clones, and clones with 2 or more copies were classified as non-singleton clones. Clones expanded in unsorted samples were annotated as CD4+, CD8+ or unknown by matching protein sequences in sorted samples from the same patient. Wilcoxon tests were applied to paired samples to test diversity changes from C1D1 to C4D1. TCRdb took over this immuneACCESS table, retaining in-frame rearrangements with V and J assigned. Such tables are incomplete; in checked studies, under half of the missing clones stem from an unresolved V gene, and the remainder is unexplained. The V and J calls and clone size are taken from that table; D and trimming were inferred from the DNA. The sample contains tens of thousands of clones, around four fifths of them found a single time. Of the sample, around a third falls within the top ten clones.

What this sample's time point label stands for: cycle 4 day 1 (C4D1), after around six weeks of nivolumab. Relapse after autologous stem cell transplantation had occurred in all trial patients, and cohorts A, B and C were distinguished by prior brentuximab vedotin exposure. A total of about 51 patients with relapsed/refractory classical Hodgkin lymphoma made up the trial cohort, and each patient's best overall response was complete response, partial response or progressive disease. Trial patients were treated with single-agent nivolumab in the multi-cohort phase II CheckMate 205 trial. Best overall response was determined by an independent review committee according to the 2007 International Working Group response criteria. PBMCs from the trial were collected at three points: immediately before nivolumab initiation (C1D1), and during therapy at cycle 2 day 1 and cycle 4 day 1. Peripheral blood was collected in 8 mL Vacutainer Cell Preparation Tubes, from which PBMCs were isolated by centrifugation and then cryopreserved.

Material: peripheral blood mononuclear cells (PBMCs), obtained before the fourth cycle of nivolumab. This clonotype was sampled from a human donor with classical Hodgkin lymphoma.

The DNA is TGTGCCAGCAGCTTAGGCGGGGCCCCCCAAGAGACCCAGTACTTC. It codes for CASSLGGAPQETQYF. In this chain, TRBV7-7 is recombined with TRBJ2-5; the D gene is perhaps TRBD2, on 6 matching bases. V and J are truncated by 1 base and 1 base respectively, leaving an intervening sequence of 10 bases. The CDR3 spans 15 residues, from the cysteine through the phenylalanine. Only the CDR3 DNA is retained, 45 bases long and in frame from the first base. The CDR1 and CDR2 encoded by the germline V gene (reference sequence) are SSHAT and FNYEAQ.